The next 5 T cell receptor beta chains were all read from a single sample in a study of T cells of healthy individuals. Via MiXCR, TCRdb re-called the 5' RACE reads, giving one row per CDR3 protein. The sample has around 98,000 distinct CDR3 sequences, 17% seen once. Every receptor here comes from a human donor in good health.

Many counts were recorded for this clonotype. The rearrangement joins TRBV12-3 or TRBV12-4 to TRBJ2-7; 10 nucleotides agree with TRBD2. Trimming cost V 8 bases and J 5 bases; bases outside gene matches: 9. CDR3 length equals 14 residues. The CDR3 region has the DNA TGTGCCAGCCTCATTAGCGGGAGGAGCAACGAGCAGTACTTC. The encoded protein is CASLISGRSNEQYF.

J is TRBJ2-3 and V is TRBV7-3, with 9 positions matching TRBD2. Germline V gives CDR1 SGHTA, CDR2 FQGTGA. Unmatched junction bases numbered 7, after V lost 4 bases and J lost 2 bases. There are 16 residues in the CDR3. CDR3 coding DNA: TGTGCCAGCAGCTCGCGCGGGGGGGCCACCACAGATACGCAGTATTTT. It is translated as CASSSRGGATTDTQYF.

This clonotype was recorded at least ten times. The rearrangement links TRBV6-5 to TRBJ1-2; no clear D. This CDR3 spans 15 amino acids. V was pared by 0 bases and J by 2 bases, with 10 bases between. CDR1 and CDR2 from the germline V gene are MNHEY and SVGAGI. DNA for the CDR3: TGTGCCAGCAGTTACTCGAAGCGGCCGAACTATGGCTACACCTTC. Protein product: CASSYSKRPNYGYTF.

This clonotype was detected only a few times. The J gene is TRBJ2-7, the V gene TRBV10-3; 11 nucleotides match TRBD1. The CDR3 extends over 15 amino acids. Trimming took 4 bases from V and 6 from J; bases not matched to a gene: 8. Germline CDR1 and CDR2: ENHRY and SYGVKD. As DNA, the CDR3 is TGTGCCATCAGTGGGACAGGGGGCCTTGTAAGCGAGCAGTACTTC. This codes for CAISGTGGLVSEQYF.

This clonotype showed up many times. The rearrangement links TRBV6-5 to TRBJ1-2, with 9 bases fitting TRBD1. The CDR3 length is 16 residues. J lost 0 bases, V lost 8 bases, and 10 bases had no gene match. Germline V CDR1 and CDR2: MNHEY, SVGAGI. CDR3 sequence reads: CASGGTGRVTNYGYTF. Here the CDR3 DNA reads TGTGCCAGCGGGGGGACAGGGAGAGTAACTAACTATGGCTACACCTTC.